Listed here are 29 T cell receptor beta chains from one sample, sequenced in a study of blood T cells in healthy people across ages. For the second PCR, which ran for about 7 to 11 cycles, a sample-barcoded 5' primer and a J-beta primer mix were used. TCRdb fed the 5' RACE reads into MiXCR, producing one record per CDR3 protein. The table records roughly 1,100,000 distinct CDR3 sequences, approximately 25% of them present only once. The same sample was also used in a study of T cells of mothers and their children.

The specimen sequenced was blood. These receptors all stem from a girl aged 2 to 9 in good health.

This chain uses TRBV9 with TRBJ2-3, with D tentatively TRBD1 (5 bases). Trimming removed 0 bases from V and 7 bases from J, with 21 bases in between. Germline V gene sequence: CDR1 SGDLS, CDR2 YYNGEE. This CDR3 is built from 17 residues. CDR3 loop: CASSVVDRTGSPHTQYF. The CDR3 nucleotides are TGTGCCAGCAGCGTAGTTGACAGAACAGGTAGCCCACATACGCAGTATTTT.

This clonotype was detected a few times. This rearrangement joins TRBV10-2 to TRBJ1-2, with 9 positions matching TRBD1. The germline V gene encodes CDR1 WSHSY and CDR2 SAAADI. Unmatched junction bases numbered 14, after V lost 6 bases and J lost 3 bases. This CDR3 has 17 residues. CDR3 nucleotide sequence: TGCGCCAGCAGAAGGGGGGACAGGGTACCGCAAGACTATGGCTACACCTTC. It specifies CASRRGDRVPQDYGYTF.

The rearrangement joins TRBV5-6 to TRBJ2-1; 8 bases fit TRBD2. Trimming at V came to 1 base and at J to 5 bases, leaving 5 bases not matched to a gene. The CDR3 loop spans 15 amino acids. CDR1 is SGHDT and CDR2 is YYEEEE in the germline V gene. The DNA for the CDR3 is TGTGCCAGCAGCTTGATGGCGGGGGGAAACAATGAGCAGTTCTTC. This translates into CASSLMAGGNNEQFF.

This chain links TRBV6-5 with TRBJ2-2, with a possible D match to TRBD1 (5 bases). The CDR3 is made up of 11 amino acids. CDR1 is MNHEY, CDR2 SVGAGI, per germline. V was clipped by 6 bases and J by 8 bases, with 7 bases between them. The CDR3 DNA reads TGTGCCAGCAGGGACAATGGGGAGCTGTTTTTT. Its protein is CASRDNGELFF.

CDR3 in DNA: TGCGCCAGCAGCTTGCGAACGGGGATGAACACTGAAGCTTTCTTT. Its protein is CASSLRTGMNTEAFF. The V and J genes are TRBV5-1 and TRBJ1-1, with D uncertain. With 1 base removed from V and 0 bases from J, the gap between germline ends came to 10 bases. The V gene's germline CDR1 is SGHRS and CDR2 YFSETQ. The CDR3 has 15 amino acids. The entire variable domain, with the rest obtained from reference TRBV5-1 and TRBJ1-1, is as follows: KAGVTQTPRYLIKTRGQQVTLSCSPISGHRSVSWYQQTPGQGLQFLFEYFSETQRNKGNFPGRFSGRQFSNSRSEMNVSTLELGDSALYLCASSLRTGMNTEAFFGQGTRLTVV.

Turning to this clonotype: This may be a read error, as it is one base from a much larger clone. The rearrangement links TRBV28 to TRBJ2-1; no clear D gene. V lost 1 base and J lost 3, with 1 base in between. Germline CDR1 and CDR2: MDHEN and SYDVKM. This CDR3 is 12 amino acids long. CDR3 loop: CASSLFYNEQFF. CDR3 nucleotide sequence: TGTGCCAGCAGTTTATTCTACAATGAGCAGTTCTTC.

This clonotype occurred a few times. The chain combines TRBV20-1 with TRBJ2-4; 8 bases match TRBD2. In germline, CDR1 is DFQATT, CDR2 SNEGSKA (reference sequence). V trimming: 0 bases; J trimming: 6 bases; junction bases outside the gene matches: 7. The CDR3 totals 15 residues. Written as DNA, the CDR3 is TGCAGTGCTAGAGACCAGCGGGAGTTTGTAAACATTCAGTACTTC. It translates to CSARDQREFVNIQYF.

The CDR3 DNA is TGTGCCAGCAGCCAACTTTCGATGGGAGGAGAGACCCAGTACTTC. It specifies CASSQLSMGGETQYF. The chain is built from TRBV28 and TRBJ2-5; D possibly corresponds to TRBD2 (6 bases). The CDR3 spans 15 residues. Germline V gene lookup returns CDR1 MDHEN and CDR2 SYDVKM. V lost 6 bases, J lost 4 bases, and 18 bases lay in between.

This chain connects TRBV27 to TRBJ1-1; D not certain. Germline values: CDR1 MNHEY, CDR2 SMNVEV (reference sequence). Trimming stripped 5 bases from V and 3 bases from J, with 13 bases between. This CDR3 has 14 residues. CDR3 DNA sequence: TGTGCCAGCAGTCCCTTTAATTCTTACACTGAAGCTTTCTTT. It codes for CASSPFNSYTEAFF.

V usage is TRBV7-9 and J usage is TRBJ1-2; D remains unclear. The CDR3 sequence is 13 residues long. The V and J ends lost 5 bases and 5 bases respectively, with 12 bases between them. The germline V gene encodes CDR1 SEHNR and CDR2 FQNEAQ (reference sequence). This CDR3 is CASSPEPFYGYTF. The DNA of the CDR3 is TGTGCCAGCAGCCCGGAGCCATTTTATGGCTACACCTTC. The full variable domain, with the rest looked up from reference TRBV7-9 and TRBJ1-2, is DTGVSQNPRHKITKRGQNVTFRCDPISEHNRLYWYRQTLGQGPEFLTYFQNEAQLEKSRLLSDRFSAERPKGSFSTLEIQRTEQGDSAMYLCASSPEPFYGYTFGSGTRLTVV.

This clonotype was seen only a few times. A read error may account for a junction end that differs from germline. The chain employs TRBV4-1 and TRBJ2-1, with D unresolved. The CDR3 totals 15 residues. The V gene's germline CDR1 is MGHRA and CDR2 YSYEKL. Here the CDR3 DNA reads TGCGCCAGCAGCCAAGATATCGCAGAGAACAATGTGCAGTTCTTC. Translating gives CASSQDIAENNVQFF.

A note on this clonotype: One end of the junction does not line up with germline, which may come from a read error. The chain has TRBV15 and TRBJ2-1; possibly TRBD1 for D (6 bases). Near its end, the DNA agrees better with TRBJ2-7, so the J call may be wrong. Germline loops: CDR1 LNHNV, CDR2 YYDKDF (reference sequence). The CDR3 contains 16 residues. CDR3 nucleotides: TGTGCCACTAGCAGAACCCGACAGGACCCCTCCTATGAGCAGTACTTC. The encoded protein is CATSRTRQDPSYEQYF.

This clonotype has more than one count but fewer than ten. This chain links TRBV5-1 with TRBJ2-3; 9 bases match TRBD2. Germline values: CDR1 SGHRS, CDR2 YFSETQ. This CDR3 region has 16 residues. Losses at the gene ends were 3 bases for V and 0 bases for J; bases not matched to a gene: 5. The CDR3 protein is CASSYDTSGSTDTQYF. DNA of the CDR3: TGCGCCAGCAGCTATGATACTAGCGGGAGCACAGATACGCAGTATTTT.

This clonotype showed up just a few times. V is TRBV5-1 and J is TRBJ1-6; D is unclear. The CDR3 sequence is 16 residues long. The ends were cut back, 0 bases at V and 10 bases at J, with 17 bases in the middle. CDR1 and CDR2 (germline): SGHRS, YFSETQ. The DNA for the CDR3 is TGCGCCAGCAGCTTGGAGGCGGGGAAGCGAGTGTCACCCCTCCACTTT. It codes for CASSLEAGKRVSPLHF. Full variable domain (outside the CDR3, taken from reference TRBV5-1 and TRBJ1-6): KAGVTQTPRYLIKTRGQQVTLSCSPISGHRSVSWYQQTPGQGLQFLFEYFSETQRNKGNFPGRFSGRQFSNSRSEMNVSTLELGDSALYLCASSLEAGKRVSPLHFGNGTRLTVT.

This clonotype was seen repeatedly, ten times or more. The V and J genes are TRBV7-8 and TRBJ2-5; D is perhaps TRBD1 (5 bases). This CDR3 has 13 residues. Germline V gene data show CDR1 as SGHVS and CDR2 as FQNEAQ. Trimming removed 4 bases at V and 2 bases at J, with 8 bases between. As DNA, the CDR3 is TGTGCCAGCAGCTCCGACAGTCAAGAGACCCAGTACTTC. Its translation: CASSSDSQETQYF.

Worth noting for this clonotype: Its ends do not fully match the called genes, so a read error is possible. V gene TRBV29-1 combines with J gene TRBJ1-1; TRBD1 might be the D (5 bases). The CDR3 covers 14 residues. Looked up from germline, CDR1 is SQVTM and CDR2 is ANQGSEA. The CDR3 protein is CSVEGGGDRTEDFF. Here the CDR3 DNA reads TGCAGCGTTGAAGGTGGGGGTGATAGGACTGAAGATTTCTTT.

The rearrangement links TRBV6-1 to TRBJ1-1, with D maybe TRBD1 (5 bases). The CDR3 is 19 amino acids. In germline, CDR1 is MNHNS, CDR2 SASEGT. V lost 0 bases to trimming and J lost 0 bases, with 20 bases between them. In DNA form, the CDR3 reads TGTGCCAGCAGTGAAGCTTTGATCGGGGGAGGGAGGGTGAACACTGAAGCTTTCTTT. Its protein product is CASSEALIGGGRVNTEAFF.

This clonotype was seen repeatedly, ten times or more. The rearrangement links TRBV20-1 to TRBJ2-5, with TRBD1 as a possible D gene (6 bases). From germline, CDR1 is DFQATT and CDR2 SNEGSKA (reference sequence). Between the trimmed V and J ends, which lost 5 bases and 5 bases, there was a span of 12 bases. CDR3 length: 12 residues. The CDR3 region has the DNA TGCAGTGCTGGGACAACGTTGGAGACCCAGTACTTC. It codes for CSAGTTLETQYF.

The chain has TRBV5-1 and TRBJ2-2, with D possibly matching TRBD1 (5 bases). V was pared by 0 bases and J by 7 bases, with 7 bases between. Germline V gene lookup returns CDR1 SGHRS and CDR2 YFSETQ. This CDR3 has 13 amino acids. CDR3 nucleotides: TGCGCCAGCAGCTTGGAGGGGAACGGGGAGCTGTTTTTT. Amino acids: CASSLEGNGELFF.

This clonotype has only a few counts. The CDR3 reads CASLSGTGETNQPQHF. The CDR3 DNA reads as TGTGCCAGTTTATCAGGGACAGGGGAAACCAATCAGCCCCAGCATTTT. This rearrangement joins TRBV6-6 to TRBJ1-5; 10 bases are shared with TRBD1. V trimming: 9 bases; J trimming: 3 bases; junction bases outside the gene matches: 11. The CDR3 sequence is 16 residues long. Germline lookup yields CDR1 MNHNY and CDR2 SVGAGI (reference sequence).

This clonotype occurred a few times. The CDR3 sequence: CASRLDTGELFF. The CDR3 coding sequence is TGTGCCAGCAGGTTGGACACCGGGGAGCTGTTTTTT. The rearrangement joins TRBV7-2 to TRBJ2-2; D remains unclear. V gave up 6 bases and J gave up 3 bases, with 5 bases separating them. The germline V gene has CDR1 SGHTA and CDR2 FQGNSA. This CDR3 contains 12 residues. Drawing the rest from reference TRBV7-2 and TRBJ2-2, the complete variable domain is GAGVSQSPSNKVTEKGKDVELRCDPISGHTALYWYRQSLGQGLEFLIYFQGNSAPDKSGLPSDRFSAERTGGSVSTLTIQRTQQEDSAVYLCASRLDTGELFFGEGSRLTVL.

This chain links TRBV7-9 with TRBJ1-2, with D possibly TRBD1 on 6 matching bases. Trimming took off 6 bases at V and 6 bases at J, with 11 bases between the two ends. Germline CDR1 is SEHNR and CDR2 is FQNEAQ (reference sequence). This CDR3 is 12 amino acids long. CDR3 protein: CASRFAGDGYTF. The CDR3, as DNA: TGTGCCAGCAGGTTCGCAGGGGATGGCTACACCTTC.

The chain joins TRBV13 to TRBJ2-5, with 7 bases fitting TRBD2. The DNA end favors TRBJ2-1, so the J call may be wrong. The germline V gene encodes CDR1 PRHDT and CDR2 FYEKMQ (reference sequence). This CDR3 comprises 14 residues. CDR3 in DNA: TGTGCCAGCAGCTTAGCTGCGGGAGACCATGAGCAGTTCTTC. This translates into CASSLAAGDHEQFF.

The chain combines TRBV7-9 with TRBJ2-7, with a tentative D call TRBD1 (6 bases). Trimming removed 2 bases from V and 3 bases from J, with 14 bases in between. The CDR3 length is 15 residues. Germline V gene data show CDR1 as SEHNR and CDR2 as FQNEAQ (reference sequence). The CDR3 nucleotides are TGTGCCAGCAGCTTATCAGGAGGACAGAACTACGAGCAGTACTTC. Amino acids: CASSLSGGQNYEQYF.

This clonotype was observed a handful of times. The rearrangement uses TRBV20-1 and TRBJ1-3; D remains unclear. The CDR3 is made up of 12 amino acids. Trimming removed 3 bases from V and 2 bases from J, with 5 bases in between. The germline gives CDR1 DFQATT, CDR2 SNEGSKA (reference sequence). This chain's CDR3 is CSARETGNTIYF. In nucleotides, the CDR3 is TGCAGTGCTAGGGAAACTGGAAACACCATATATTTT.

The rearrangement uses TRBV28 and TRBJ2-1; 7 positions agree with TRBD2. Germline V gene lookup returns CDR1 MDHEN and CDR2 SYDVKM. V shed 5 bases, J shed 4 bases, and the junction held 11 bases outside the gene matches. The CDR3 has 16 amino acids. Here the CDR3 DNA reads TGTGCCAGCAGTGAATCTCCGGGACTACCGTACAATGAGCAGTTCTTC. It translates to CASSESPGLPYNEQFF.

In this sample, this clonotype turned up a few times. Germline is not matched at one junction end, which may reflect a read error. This chain links TRBV7-9 with TRBJ1-1; D perhaps matches TRBD1 (6 bases). The V gene's germline CDR1 is SEHNR and CDR2 FQNEAQ (reference sequence). There are 14 residues in the CDR3. CDR3 nucleotide sequence: TGTGCCAGCCGTGGGGGGGCGGAGAACACCGAAGCTTTCTTT. This codes for CASRGGAENTEAFF. Full variable domain (outside the CDR3, taken from reference TRBV7-9 and TRBJ1-1): DTGVSQNPRHKITKRGQNVTFRCDPISEHNRLYWYRQTLGQGPEFLTYFQNEAQLEKSRLLSDRFSAERPKGSFSTLEIQRTEQGDSAMYLCASRGGAENTEAFFGQGTRLTVV.

This clonotype has more than one count but fewer than ten. The rearrangement links TRBV20-1 to TRBJ2-1, with 7 nucleotides matching TRBD2. The CDR3 length is 12 residues. The trim removed 3 bases at V and 12 bases at J, leaving 8 bases unmatched. Germline V gene data show CDR1 as DFQATT and CDR2 as SNEGSKA (reference sequence). This chain's CDR3 is CSARASGAAQFF. CDR3 nucleotide sequence: TGCAGTGCTAGGGCTAGCGGTGCTGCGCAGTTCTTC.

This clonotype was counted a few times. The chain links TRBV4-3 to TRBJ2-5; tentative D call: TRBD1 (6 bases). Germline V CDR1 and CDR2: LGHNA, YSLEER. The CDR3 extends over 16 amino acids. Trimming took off 1 base at V and 1 base at J, with 13 bases between the two ends. The DNA for the CDR3 is TGCGCCAGCAGCCAAGGGACGGACAGCATCCAAGAGACCCAGTACTTC. Amino acid sequence: CASSQGTDSIQETQYF.